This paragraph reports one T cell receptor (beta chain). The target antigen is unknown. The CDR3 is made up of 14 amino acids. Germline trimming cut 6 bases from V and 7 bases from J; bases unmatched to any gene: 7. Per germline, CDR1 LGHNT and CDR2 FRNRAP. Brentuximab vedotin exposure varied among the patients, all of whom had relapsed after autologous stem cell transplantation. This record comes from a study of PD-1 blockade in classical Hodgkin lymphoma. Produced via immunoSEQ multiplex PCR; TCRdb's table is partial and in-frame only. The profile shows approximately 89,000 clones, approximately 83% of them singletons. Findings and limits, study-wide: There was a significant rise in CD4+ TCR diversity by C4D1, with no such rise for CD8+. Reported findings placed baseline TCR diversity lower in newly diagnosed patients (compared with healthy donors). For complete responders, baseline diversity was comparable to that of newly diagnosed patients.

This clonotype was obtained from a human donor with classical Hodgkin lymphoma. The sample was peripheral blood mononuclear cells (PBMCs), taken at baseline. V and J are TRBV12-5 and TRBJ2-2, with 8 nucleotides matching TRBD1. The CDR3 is CASGPDRGNGELFF. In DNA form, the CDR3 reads TGTGCTAGTGGCCCTGACAGGGGCAACGGGGAGCTGTTTTTT.